This TCR beta chain comes out of a study of control samples from healthy donors and cancer patients. The length of the CDR3 is 15 residues. J gave up 3 bases and V 1 base, and 3 bases lay outside the gene matches. The V gene's germline CDR1 is SGHKS and CDR2 YYEKEE (reference sequence). TCRdb's copy holds only in-frame clones and misses some; the assay was immunoSEQ multiplex PCR. The table records over 150,000 clones, around 94% of them present only once. The chain uses TRBV5-5 and TRBJ2-1; 8 positions match TRBD2. Sequenced input: blood. This sequence was found in a woman younger than 35 in good health. CDR3 protein: CASSLSSGVYNEQFF. The DNA of the CDR3 is TGTGCCAGCAGCTTGAGTAGCGGGGTCTACAATGAGCAGTTCTTC.